Listed below are T cell receptor beta chains from one sample, sequenced in a study of cytomegalovirus exposure and HLA in healthy donors. TCRdb's copy holds only in-frame clones and misses some; the assay was immunoSEQ multiplex PCR. The table includes roughly 56,000 clones, 90% to 95% detected once. The sequencing sample was made of PBMCs. These receptors all stem from a woman in her 30s in good health and CMV-seronegative. Both conserved end residues are part of each CDR3. The order of the fields is V gene, clone size, D gene, J gene, CDR3 protein, CDR3 DNA. The D gene is left open where the match is weak. Not every row has a clone size; where given, it reads once, few, many or a size class.

TRBV9	-	TRBD1	TRBJ2-1	CASSTRSLDRRDEQFF	TGTGCCAGCAGCACGCGGTCACTGGACAGGCGGGATGAGCAGTTCTTC
TRBV7-9	-	-	TRBJ1-1	CASSPPQGQGTEAFF	TGTGCCAGCAGTCCCCCCCAGGGCCAAGGGACTGAAGCTTTCTTT
TRBV6-1	-	TRBD1	TRBJ1-4	CASSPGGDNEKLFF	TGTGCCAGCAGCCCAGGGGGCGATAATGAAAAACTGTTTTTT
TRBV28	-	TRBD2	TRBJ2-7	CASFPSGTFSYEQYF	TGTGCCAGTTTCCCAAGCGGGACTTTCTCCTACGAGCAGTACTTC
TRBV27	-	-	TRBJ2-2	CASSSGSGAWNTGELFF	TGTGCCAGCAGTTCAGGGTCAGGGGCTTGGAACACCGGGGAGCTGTTTTTT
TRBV4-1	-	TRBD2	TRBJ2-5	CASSQRRTSGYQETQYF	TGCGCCAGCAGCCAACGGAGGACTAGCGGGTACCAAGAGACCCAGTACTTC
TRBV7-3	-	TRBD2	TRBJ2-1	CASSSLAGGPGGYNEQFF	TGTGCCAGCAGCTCGCTAGCGGGAGGGCCTGGTGGCTACAATGAGCAGTTCTTC
TRBV7-9	-	TRBD1	TRBJ1-4	CASTIRGLGAEKLFF	TGTGCCAGCACAATTAGGGGGCTTGGAGCTGAAAAACTGTTTTTT
TRBV6-5	-	TRBD1	TRBJ1-1	CASSYGTGITEAFF	TGTGCCAGCAGTTACGGGACAGGGATCACTGAAGCTTTCTTT
TRBV6-5	-	-	TRBJ2-7	CASSYGDSSYEQYF	TGTGCCAGCAGTTACGGGGACTCCTCCTACGAGCAGTACTTC
TRBV7-3	-	-	TRBJ1-5	CASSEPGDQHF	TGTGCCAGCAGCGAGCCGGGAGACCAGCATTTT
TRBV6-1	-	-	TRBJ1-1	CASSEAARVNTEAFF	TGTGCCAGCAGTGAAGCTGCACGGGTGAACACTGAAGCTTTCTTT
TRBV18	-	-	TRBJ2-7	CASSPQQDTYEQYF	TGTGCCAGCTCACCCCAACAGGATACCTACGAGCAGTACTTC
TRBV6-5	-	-	TRBJ1-2	CASSYSRGGGRDGYTF	TGTGCCAGCAGTTACTCGAGGGGTGGGGGCAGGGATGGCTACACCTTC
TRBV12-5	once	-	TRBJ2-1	CASGLGTNGEQFF	TGTGCTAGTGGTCTCGGGACAAACGGTGAGCAGTTCTTC
TRBV6-1	-	-	TRBJ2-3	CASSQYQRNTDTQYF	TGTGCCAGCAGTCAGTACCAGAGGAACACAGATACGCAGTATTTT
TRBV10-3	-	TRBD2	TRBJ2-3	CAISGPKLAGSNTDTQYF	TGTGCCATCAGTGGACCCAAACTAGCGGGGAGTAACACAGATACGCAGTATTTT
TRBV7-9	-	-	TRBJ1-1	CASSLGTPTEAFF	TGTGCCAGCAGCTTAGGAACTCCTACTGAAGCTTTCTTT
TRBV5-1	few	TRBD2	TRBJ2-7	CASSLSGRASVDEQYF	TGCGCCAGCAGCCTTAGCGGGAGGGCCTCAGTAGACGAGCAGTACTTC
TRBV5-1	-	TRBD2	TRBJ2-3	CATRVAGSSTDTQYF	TGCGCCACCCGGGTAGCGGGTTCTAGCACAGATACGCAGTATTTT
TRBV6-6	-	TRBD1	TRBJ1-5	CASNGPGQGGNQPQHF	TGTGCCAGCAACGGGCCGGGACAGGGAGGAAATCAGCCCCAGCATTTT
TRBV6-5	few	-	TRBJ2-3	CASGTQAGTQYF	TGTGCCAGCGGGACTCAGGCGGGTACGCAGTATTTT
TRBV6-6	few	-	TRBJ1-1	CASLFEGDLNTEAFF	TGTGCCAGTTTATTTGAGGGGGATCTGAACACTGAAGCTTTCTTT
TRBV7-9	few	TRBD2	TRBJ2-7	CASSATSGSYEQYF	TGTGCCAGCAGCGCTACTAGCGGGAGCTACGAGCAGTACTTC
TRBV18	few	-	TRBJ2-3	CASSEATSTDTQYF	TGTGCCAGCTCGGAAGCGACTAGCACAGATACGCAGTATTTT
TRBV15	-	TRBD2	TRBJ2-6	CATSRDQASGIGGANVLTF	TGTGCCACCAGCAGAGATCAGGCTAGCGGGATAGGTGGGGCCAACGTCCTGACTTTC
TRBV6-1	-	-	TRBJ2-3	CASSEMRDATDTQYF	TGTGCCAGCAGTGAAATGCGGGACGCCACAGATACGCAGTATTTT
TRBV28	-	TRBD1	TRBJ1-3	CASSRQGGNTIYF	TGTGCCAGCAGCAGACAGGGTGGAAACACCATATATTTT
TRBV7-2	-	-	TRBJ2-7	CASSLISGRTGEQYF	TGTGCCAGCAGCTTAATCAGCGGGAGGACAGGGGAGCAGTACTTC
TRBV2	-	TRBD2	TRBJ2-3	CASSPMRTSGRLDTQYF	TGTGCCAGCAGTCCCATGAGGACTAGCGGGAGGTTGGATACGCAGTATTTT
TRBV9	-	TRBD2	TRBJ2-7	CASSGMREGLSF	TGTGCCAGCAGCGGCATGCGGGAGGGCCTGTCTTTC
TRBV7-9	-	-	TRBJ2-3	CASSFTGTDTQYF	TGTGCCAGCAGCTTCACAGGGACAGATACGCAGTATTTT
TRBV28	once	-	TRBJ1-5	CASSPQRGLYSNQPQHF	TGTGCCAGCAGTCCCCAACGGGGTCTATATAGCAATCAGCCCCAGCATTTT
TRBV30	-	-	TRBJ1-2	CAWSVDSLYGYTF	TGTGCCTGGAGTGTAGACAGCCTCTATGGCTACACCTTC
TRBV6-1	-	-	TRBJ1-1	CASSVSDTEAFF	TGTGCCAGCAGTGTATCTGACACTGAAGCTTTCTTT
TRBV6-5	-	-	TRBJ2-7	CASSYSNALLSEQYF	TGTGCCAGCAGTTACTCGAACGCTCTATTGAGTGAGCAGTACTTC
TRBV7-9	-	TRBD1	TRBJ1-2	CASSSQSTGVGYTF	TGTGCCAGCAGCTCTCAGTCGACAGGGGTTGGCTACACCTTC
TRBV30	-	-	TRBJ1-2	CAWSVQTYGYTF	TGTGCCTGGAGTGTACAAACATATGGCTACACCTTC
TRBV5-1	-	-	TRBJ1-4	CASGRVRTNEKLFF	TGCGCCAGCGGCAGGGTACGCACTAATGAAAAACTGTTTTTT
TRBV19	once	-	TRBJ1-3	CASKYGVSGNTIYF	TGTGCCAGCAAGTACGGGGTCTCTGGAAACACCATATATTTT
TRBV5-6	-	TRBD1	TRBJ1-2	CASSPLDRVVFDYGYTF	TGTGCCAGCAGCCCCCTAGACAGGGTGGTATTTGATTATGGCTACACCTTC
TRBV13	-	-	TRBJ1-4	CASSRNGGTYNEKLFF	TGTGCCAGCAGCAGAAACGGGGGGACGTATAATGAAAAACTGTTTTTT
TRBV18	-	TRBD2	TRBJ2-2	CASSPGLAGLKTGELFF	TGTGCCAGCTCACCGGGACTAGCGGGACTTAAAACCGGGGAGCTGTTTTTT
TRBV27	-	-	TRBJ2-3	CASRLQGIHTDTQYF	TGTGCCAGCAGGTTACAGGGTATCCACACAGATACGCAGTATTTT
TRBV7-9	-	-	TRBJ1-5	CASSLGPIGDQPQHF	TGTGCCAGCAGCTTAGGCCCAATCGGGGATCAGCCCCAGCATTTT
TRBV7-9	-	-	TRBJ1-3	CASSPPNSFSSGNTIYF	TGTGCCAGCAGCCCCCCCAACTCATTCTCCTCTGGAAACACCATATATTTT